This T cell receptor (beta chain) derives from a study of cytomegalovirus exposure and HLA in healthy donors. The overall study: Earlier, 95 million to 140 million unique TCR beta sequences were recovered from around 180 million T cells by an analysis. Findings and limits, study-wide: The listing of some 170 TCR beta chains classed them as cytomegalovirus-associated. Being productive about 87% or about 30% of the time was typical of most TCR beta V segments in an earlier analysis. In a later analysis, TCR beta V- and J-gene trimming was associated with a missense DCLRE1C variant.

Concerning this clone: Its antigen is not identified.

PCR primers comprised 60 Vbeta and 13 Jbeta primers. Profiling relied on immunoSEQ multiplex PCR, and the TCRdb table lists in-frame clones only, not all of them. The repertoire has roughly 93,000 clones, around two thirds of them found once; the top ten carry approximately 2%. This CDR3 is built from 14 residues. Losses at the gene ends were 4 bases for V and 8 bases for J; bases not matched to a gene: 6. Germline V gene data show CDR1 as SEHNR and CDR2 as FQNEAQ (reference sequence). The J gene is TRBJ2-1, the V gene TRBV7-9; 9 positions agree with TRBD1. Sequences were obtained from PBMCs. This receptor was taken from a male donor in good health and CMV-seronegative. The CDR3 DNA reads TGTGCCAGCAGCTCCGGGACAGGGTTCGATGAGCAGTTCTTC. Amino acid sequence: CASSSGTGFDEQFF.